Below, 8 T cell receptor beta chains from the same sample are listed, as sequenced in a study of shared clonotypes between healthy human individuals. The table came from immunoSEQ multiplex PCR; TCRdb's copy has only in-frame clones and leaves some out. The profile shows 640,000 or so clones, about two thirds of them singletons. Sample: memory CD4+ T cells sorted from blood. The subset here: CD45RA-negative fraction. All receptors come from a woman younger than 45 in good health.

The CDR3 nucleotides read TGCAGTGCTATGGGGGGTTCACCCCTCCACTTT. It encodes CSAMGGSPLHF. The rearrangement joins TRBV20-1 to TRBJ1-6, with a possible D match to TRBD1 (5 bases). Trimming removed 4 bases from V and 9 bases from J, with 7 bases in between. The CDR3 spans 11 residues. CDR1 DFQATT and CDR2 SNEGSKA come from the germline V gene (reference sequence).

This clone was seen a handful of times. The rearrangement joins TRBV6-5 to TRBJ2-7; 10 bases line up with TRBD2. The CDR3 has 15 residues. Germline CDR1 and CDR2: MNHEY and SVGAGI. Losses at the gene ends were 7 bases for V and 2 bases for J; bases not matched to a gene: 8. The CDR3 coding sequence is TGTGCCAGCAAGGGGCTAGCGGGAGCCCCCTACGAGCAGTACTTC. This gives the protein CASKGLAGAPYEQYF.

To note about this clone: Within the sample, other DNA sequences also encode this same CDR3. CDR3 region: CASSQGENTEAFF. The DNA of the CDR3 is TGTGCCAGCTCTCAAGGGGAAAACACTGAAGCTTTCTTT. The chain combines TRBV18 with TRBJ1-1, with D tentatively TRBD1 (5 bases). CDR3 length equals 13 residues. CDR1 and CDR2 from the germline V gene are KGHSH and LQKENI. Trimming left V 6 bases short and J 2 bases short, with 10 bases between. Complete variable domain (other parts from reference TRBV18 and TRBJ1-1): NAGVMQNPRHLVRRRGQEARLRCSPMKGHSHVYWYRQLPEEGLKFMVYLQKENIIDESGMPKERFSAEFPKEGPSILRIQQVVRGDSAAYFCASSQGENTEAFFGQGTRLTVV.

The rearrangement links TRBV5-1 to TRBJ2-3; 15 positions agree with TRBD2. Germline trimming cut 5 bases from V and 4 bases from J; bases unmatched to any gene: 8. In germline, CDR1 is SGHRS, CDR2 YFSETQ. The CDR3 contains 17 residues. The CDR3 DNA reads as TGCGCCAGCAGGGACGGACTAGCGGGAGGGCCCCCAGATACGCAGTATTTT. It yields the protein CASRDGLAGGPPDTQYF.

V gene TRBV7-9 combines with J gene TRBJ2-5; D uncertain. The CDR3 runs to 13 residues. V was trimmed by 4 bases and J by 5 bases, leaving 11 bases between them. CDR1 and CDR2 from the germline V gene are SEHNR and FQNEAQ (reference sequence). CDR3 protein: CASSYALGETQYF. CDR3 DNA: TGTGCCAGCAGCTATGCCTTGGGGGAGACCCAGTACTTC.

This clone was detected ten times or more. The V call is TRBV28, the J call TRBJ2-7; D is possibly TRBD2 (5 bases). Per the germline V gene, CDR1 is MDHEN and CDR2 is SYDVKM. The germline V and J ends were trimmed by 6 bases and 0 bases, with 12 bases remaining between them. The CDR3 is made up of 14 amino acids. CDR3 amino acids: CASRPTAASYEQYF. The CDR3 nucleotides read TGTGCCAGCAGACCTACAGCGGCCTCCTACGAGCAGTACTTC.

The rearrangement links TRBV11-3 to TRBJ1-1; D is perhaps TRBD1 (5 bases). The CDR3 is made up of 16 amino acids. The V end was cut by 5 bases, the J end by 5 bases, with 21 bases between. Germline CDR1 is SGHNT and CDR2 is YENEEA. The CDR3 here is CASSPGTSGPGTEAFF. CDR3 DNA: TGTGCCAGCAGCCCCGGGACGTCTGGCCCAGGGACTGAAGCTTTCTTT.

This CDR3 is CASRVAGSLNNEQFF. The CDR3 bases are TGCGCCAGCAGAGTAGCGGGGAGTCTCAACAATGAGCAGTTCTTC. The V call is TRBV10-2, the J call TRBJ2-1; 8 nucleotides line up with TRBD2. Germline V gene lookup returns CDR1 WSHSY and CDR2 SAAADI. After removal of 6 bases from V and 5 bases from J, the junction contained 9 bases not matched to a gene. There are 15 residues in the CDR3.